This T cell receptor beta chain was retrieved from a study of blood T cell repertoires in COVID-19. The CDR3 length is 16 residues. Germline V gene data show CDR1 as MDHEN and CDR2 as SYDVKM. Trimming took off 2 bases at V and 4 bases at J, with 15 bases between the two ends. The protocol was immunoSEQ multiplex PCR, while the TCRdb copy is restricted to in-frame clones and leaves out a portion. The table lists some 200,000 clones, over 75% of them singletons. This clone was counted only a few times. The sample comprised PBMCs or T cells enriched from blood (not recorded which). The TCR comes from a woman in her thirties or forties with acute COVID-19. This chain links TRBV28 with TRBJ2-1; D may be TRBD2 (5 bases). CDR3 protein: CASSLEARPGYNEQFF. The CDR3 coding sequence is TGTGCCAGCAGTTTAGAGGCCAGACCGGGGTACAATGAGCAGTTCTTC. Drawing the rest from reference TRBV28 and TRBJ2-1, the complete variable domain is DVKVTQSSRYLVKRTGEKVFLECVQDMDHENMFWYRQDPGLGLRLIYFSYDVKMKEKGDIPEGYSVSREKKERFSLILESASTNQTSMYLCASSLEARPGYNEQFFGPGTRLTVL.